The clone carrying this T cell receptor (beta chain) appeared a single time. The protocol was immunoSEQ multiplex PCR, while the TCRdb copy is restricted to in-frame clones and leaves out a portion. Among some 270,000 clones, over 75% were seen once, and the ten largest hold 8.5% to 9.5%. The data stem from a study of blood T cell repertoires in COVID-19. Study details: The United States, Italy and Spain were the sources of the acute and convalescent COVID-19 samples. From T cells, B-cell-depleted T cells, or PBMCs came the material, which was cDNA or gDNA.

This CDR3 comprises 16 residues. V lost 1 base to trimming and J lost 4 bases, with 13 bases between them. Germline values: CDR1 SEHNR, CDR2 FQNEAQ (reference sequence). The cohort comprised adults aged 18 to 89 years residing in approximately 25 US areas. Clinical history reported by participants formed the basis on which cohorts were assigned. V gene TRBV7-9 combines with J gene TRBJ2-2, with D uncertain. Input material: PBMCs or T cells enriched from blood (not recorded which). The TCR sequence derives from a woman aged 50 to 60 with acute COVID-19. CDR3 amino acids: CASSLGEVSFTGELFF. DNA of the CDR3: TGTGCCAGCAGCTTAGGAGAGGTTTCCTTCACCGGGGAGCTGTTTTTT.